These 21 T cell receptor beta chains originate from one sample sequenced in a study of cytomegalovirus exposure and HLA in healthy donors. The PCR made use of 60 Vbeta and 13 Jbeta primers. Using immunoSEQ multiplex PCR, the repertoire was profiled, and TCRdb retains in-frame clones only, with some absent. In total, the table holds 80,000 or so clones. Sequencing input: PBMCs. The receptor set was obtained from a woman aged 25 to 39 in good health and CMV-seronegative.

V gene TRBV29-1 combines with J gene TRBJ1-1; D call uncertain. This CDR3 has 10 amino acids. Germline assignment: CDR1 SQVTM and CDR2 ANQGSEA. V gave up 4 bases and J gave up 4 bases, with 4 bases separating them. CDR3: CSVAGTEAFF. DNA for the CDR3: TGCAGCGTTGCGGGCACTGAAGCTTTCTTT. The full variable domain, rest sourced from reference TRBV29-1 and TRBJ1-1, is SAVISQKPSRDICQRGTSLTIQCQVDSQVTMMFWYRQQPGQSLTLIATANQGSEATYESGFVIDKFPISRPNLTFSTLTVSNMSPEDSSIYLCSVAGTEAFFGQGTRLTVV.

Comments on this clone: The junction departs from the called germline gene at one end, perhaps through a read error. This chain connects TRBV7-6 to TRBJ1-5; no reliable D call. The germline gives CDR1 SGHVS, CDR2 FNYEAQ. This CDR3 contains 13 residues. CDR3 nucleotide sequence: TGTGCCAGTAGCTGGGGAGTCAATCAGCCCCAGCATTTT. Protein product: CASSWGVNQPQHF. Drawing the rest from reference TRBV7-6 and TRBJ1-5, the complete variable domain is GAGVSQSPRYKVTKRGQDVALRCDPISGHVSLYWYRQALGQGPEFLTYFNYEAQQDKSGLPNDRFSAERPEGSISTLTIQRTEQRDSAMYRCASSWGVNQPQHFGDGTRLSIL.

Here the CDR3 DNA reads TGTGCCATCAGTGAGTCGAACAGCTACACAGATACGCAGTATTTT. Amino acid sequence: CAISESNSYTDTQYF. This chain connects TRBV10-3 to TRBJ2-3, with no clear D. Trimming took off 0 bases at V and 2 bases at J, with 9 bases between the two ends. Germline CDR1 ENHRY, CDR2 SYGVKD. This CDR3 is 15 amino acids long.

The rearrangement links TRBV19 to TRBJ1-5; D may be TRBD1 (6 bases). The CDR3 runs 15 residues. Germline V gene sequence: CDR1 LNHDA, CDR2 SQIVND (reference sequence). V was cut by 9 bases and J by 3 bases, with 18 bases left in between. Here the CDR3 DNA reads TGTGCCAGCGAAGGCACCGGACAGCCCAATCAGCCCCAGCATTTT. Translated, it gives CASEGTGQPNQPQHF.

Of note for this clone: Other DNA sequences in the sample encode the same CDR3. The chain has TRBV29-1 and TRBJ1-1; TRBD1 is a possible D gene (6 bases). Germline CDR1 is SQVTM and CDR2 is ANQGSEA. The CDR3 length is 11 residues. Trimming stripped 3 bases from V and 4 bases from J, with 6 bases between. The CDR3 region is CSVDRGTEAFF. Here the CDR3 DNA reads TGCAGCGTTGACAGGGGCACTGAAGCTTTCTTT. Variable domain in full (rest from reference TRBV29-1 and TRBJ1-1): SAVISQKPSRDICQRGTSLTIQCQVDSQVTMMFWYRQQPGQSLTLIATANQGSEATYESGFVIDKFPISRPNLTFSTLTVSNMSPEDSSIYLCSVDRGTEAFFGQGTRLTVV.

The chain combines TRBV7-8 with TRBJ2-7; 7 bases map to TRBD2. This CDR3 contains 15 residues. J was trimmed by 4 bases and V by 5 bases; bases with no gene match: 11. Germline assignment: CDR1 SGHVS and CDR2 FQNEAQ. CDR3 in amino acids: CASSLRAGSLYEQYF. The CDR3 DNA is TGTGCCAGCAGCCTCCGAGCGGGGTCCCTTTACGAGCAGTACTTC.

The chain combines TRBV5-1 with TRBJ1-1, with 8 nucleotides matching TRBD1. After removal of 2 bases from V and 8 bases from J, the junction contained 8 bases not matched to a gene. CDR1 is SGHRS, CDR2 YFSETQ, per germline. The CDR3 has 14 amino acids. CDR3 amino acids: CASSFFDRDREAFF. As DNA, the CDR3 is TGCGCCAGCAGCTTTTTTGACCGGGACAGGGAAGCTTTCTTT.

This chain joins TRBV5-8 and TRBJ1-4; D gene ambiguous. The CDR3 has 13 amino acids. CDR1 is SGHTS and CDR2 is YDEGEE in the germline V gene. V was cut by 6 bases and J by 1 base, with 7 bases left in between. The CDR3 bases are TGTGCCAGCAAGAGACAAACTAATGAAAAACTGTTTTTT. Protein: CASKRQTNEKLFF.

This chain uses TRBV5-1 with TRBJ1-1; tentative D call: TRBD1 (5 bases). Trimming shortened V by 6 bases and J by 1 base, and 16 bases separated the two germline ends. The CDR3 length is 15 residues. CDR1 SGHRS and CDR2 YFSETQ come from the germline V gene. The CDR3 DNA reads TGCGCCAGCACCCCGGTAGCAGGGTCGAACACTGAAGCTTTCTTT. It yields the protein CASTPVAGSNTEAFF.

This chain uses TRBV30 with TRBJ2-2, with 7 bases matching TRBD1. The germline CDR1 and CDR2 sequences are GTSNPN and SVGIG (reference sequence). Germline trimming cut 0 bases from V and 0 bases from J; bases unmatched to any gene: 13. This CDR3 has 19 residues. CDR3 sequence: CAWSVQGTDVMSNTGELFF. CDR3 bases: TGTGCCTGGAGTGTACAGGGGACAGACGTAATGTCGAACACCGGGGAGCTGTTTTTT.

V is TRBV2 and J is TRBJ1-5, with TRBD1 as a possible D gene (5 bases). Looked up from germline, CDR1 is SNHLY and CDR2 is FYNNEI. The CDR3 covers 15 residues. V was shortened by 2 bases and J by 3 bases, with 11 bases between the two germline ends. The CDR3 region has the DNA TGTGCCAGCAGTGAAAGGCAGGGAAACAATCAGCCCCAGCATTTT. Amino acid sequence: CASSERQGNNQPQHF.

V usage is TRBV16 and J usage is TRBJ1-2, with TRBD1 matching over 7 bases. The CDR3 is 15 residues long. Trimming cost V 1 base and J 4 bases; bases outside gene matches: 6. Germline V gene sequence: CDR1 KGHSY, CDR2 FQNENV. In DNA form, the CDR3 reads TGTGCCAGCAGCCAATTGGCGGACAGGTCCTATGGCTACACCTTC. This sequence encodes CASSQLADRSYGYTF.

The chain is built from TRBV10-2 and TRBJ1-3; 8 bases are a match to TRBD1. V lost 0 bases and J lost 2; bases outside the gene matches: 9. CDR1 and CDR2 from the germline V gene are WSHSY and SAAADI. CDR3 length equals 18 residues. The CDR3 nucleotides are TGCGCCAGCAGTGAGTCTGGGCAGGGGGCATATACTGGAAACACCATATATTTT. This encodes CASSESGQGAYTGNTIYF.

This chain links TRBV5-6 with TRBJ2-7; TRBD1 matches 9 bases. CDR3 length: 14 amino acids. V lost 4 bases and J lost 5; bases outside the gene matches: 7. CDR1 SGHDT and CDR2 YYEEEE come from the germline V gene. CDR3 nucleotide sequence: TGTGCCAGCAGCCCTGGGACAGGGAAAAACGAGCAGTACTTC. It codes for CASSPGTGKNEQYF.

CDR3 sequence: CASSPDAGNTGELFF. CDR3 in DNA: TGTGCCAGCTCACCAGACGCGGGGAACACCGGGGAGCTGTTTTTT. The chain employs TRBV18 and TRBJ2-2, with a weak D call TRBD2 (5 bases). The germline V and J ends were trimmed by 2 bases and 1 base, with 8 bases remaining between them. The CDR3 loop spans 15 amino acids. CDR1 is KGHSH, CDR2 LQKENI, per germline.

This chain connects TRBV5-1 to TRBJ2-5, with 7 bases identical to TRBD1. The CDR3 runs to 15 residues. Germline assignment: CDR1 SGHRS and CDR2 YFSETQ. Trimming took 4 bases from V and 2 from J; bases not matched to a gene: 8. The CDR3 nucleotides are TGCGCCAGCAGCGGGGGTTGGGGACAGCAAGAGACCCAGTACTTC. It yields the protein CASSGGWGQQETQYF.

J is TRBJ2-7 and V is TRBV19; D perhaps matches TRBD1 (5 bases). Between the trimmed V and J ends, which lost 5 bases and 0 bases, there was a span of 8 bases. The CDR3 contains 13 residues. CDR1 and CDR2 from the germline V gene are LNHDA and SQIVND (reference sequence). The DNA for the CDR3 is TGTGCCAGTAGTCGACAGCTCTCCTACGAGCAGTACTTC. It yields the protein CASSRQLSYEQYF.

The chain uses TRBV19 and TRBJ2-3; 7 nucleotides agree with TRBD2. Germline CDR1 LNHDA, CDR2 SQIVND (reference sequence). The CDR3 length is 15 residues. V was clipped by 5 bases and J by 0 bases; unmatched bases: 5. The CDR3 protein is CASSESSGSTDTQYF. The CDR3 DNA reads TGTGCCAGTAGTGAGTCTAGCGGAAGCACAGATACGCAGTATTTT.

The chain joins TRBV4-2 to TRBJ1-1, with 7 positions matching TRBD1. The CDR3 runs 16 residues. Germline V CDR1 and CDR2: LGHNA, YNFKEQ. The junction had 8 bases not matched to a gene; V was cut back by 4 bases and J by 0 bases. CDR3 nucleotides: TGTGCCAGCAGCCCCCAAGCAGGGGGAATGAACACTGAAGCTTTCTTT. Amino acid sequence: CASSPQAGGMNTEAFF.

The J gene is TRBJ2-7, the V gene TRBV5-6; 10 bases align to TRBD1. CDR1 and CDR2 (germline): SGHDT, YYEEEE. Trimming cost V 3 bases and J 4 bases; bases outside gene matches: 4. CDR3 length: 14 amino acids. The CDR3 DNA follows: TGTGCCAGCAGCTCTGACAGGGGGCAGTACGAGCAGTACTTC. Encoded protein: CASSSDRGQYEQYF.

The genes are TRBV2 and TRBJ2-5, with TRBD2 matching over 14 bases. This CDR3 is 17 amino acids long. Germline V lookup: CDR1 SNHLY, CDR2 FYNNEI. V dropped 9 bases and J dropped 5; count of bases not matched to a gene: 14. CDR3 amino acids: CARSRTSGGIEGETQYF. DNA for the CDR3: TGTGCCAGGTCCCGGACTAGCGGGGGGATCGAGGGGGAGACCCAGTACTTC.